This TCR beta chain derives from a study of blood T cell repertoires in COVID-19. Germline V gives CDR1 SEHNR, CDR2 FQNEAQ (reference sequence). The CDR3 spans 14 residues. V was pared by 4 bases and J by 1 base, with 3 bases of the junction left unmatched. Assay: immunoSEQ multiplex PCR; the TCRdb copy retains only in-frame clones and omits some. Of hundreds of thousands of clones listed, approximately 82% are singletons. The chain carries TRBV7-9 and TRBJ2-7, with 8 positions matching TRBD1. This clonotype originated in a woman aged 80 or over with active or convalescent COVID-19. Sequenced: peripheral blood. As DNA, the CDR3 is TGTGCCAGCAGCTCAGGACAGGGTTCCTACGAGCAGTACTTC. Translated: CASSSGQGSYEQYF.